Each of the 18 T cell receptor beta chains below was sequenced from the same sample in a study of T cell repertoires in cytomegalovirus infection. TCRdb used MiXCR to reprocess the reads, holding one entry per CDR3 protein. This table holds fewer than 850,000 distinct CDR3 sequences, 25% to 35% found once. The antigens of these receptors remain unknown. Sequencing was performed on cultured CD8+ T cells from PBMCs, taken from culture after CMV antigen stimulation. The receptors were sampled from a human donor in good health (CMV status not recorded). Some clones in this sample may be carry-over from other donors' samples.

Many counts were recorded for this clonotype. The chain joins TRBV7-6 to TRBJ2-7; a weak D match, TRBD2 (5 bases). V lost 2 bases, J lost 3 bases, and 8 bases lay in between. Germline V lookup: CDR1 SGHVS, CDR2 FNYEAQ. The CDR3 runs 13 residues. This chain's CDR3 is CASSLPGFYEQYF. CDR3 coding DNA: TGTGCCAGCAGCTTACCGGGGTTCTACGAGCAGTACTTC.

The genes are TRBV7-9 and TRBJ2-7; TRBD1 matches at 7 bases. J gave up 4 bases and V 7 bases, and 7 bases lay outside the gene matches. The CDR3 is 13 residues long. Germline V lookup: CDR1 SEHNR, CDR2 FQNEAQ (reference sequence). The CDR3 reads CASNWGTAYEQYF. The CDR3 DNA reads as TGTGCCAGCAACTGGGGGACAGCTTACGAGCAGTACTTC.

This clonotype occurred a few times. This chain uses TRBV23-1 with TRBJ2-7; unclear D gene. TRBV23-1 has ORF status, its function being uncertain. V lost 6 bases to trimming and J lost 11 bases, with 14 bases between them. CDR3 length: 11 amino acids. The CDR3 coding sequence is TGCGCCAGCAGCCAAGGACCCCATAAGTACTTC. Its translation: CASSQGPHKYF.

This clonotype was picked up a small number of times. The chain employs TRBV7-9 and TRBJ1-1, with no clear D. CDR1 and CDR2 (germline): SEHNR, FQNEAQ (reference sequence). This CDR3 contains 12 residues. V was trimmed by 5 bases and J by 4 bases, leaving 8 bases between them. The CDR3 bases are TGTGCCAGCAGCCCTAGACTCACTGAAGCTTTCTTT. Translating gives CASSPRLTEAFF.

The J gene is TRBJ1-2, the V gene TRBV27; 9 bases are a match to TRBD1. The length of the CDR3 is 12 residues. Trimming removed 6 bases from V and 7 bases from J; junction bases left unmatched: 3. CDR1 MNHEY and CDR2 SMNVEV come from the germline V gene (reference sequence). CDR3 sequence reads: CASRTGGSGYTF. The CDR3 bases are TGTGCCAGCAGGACAGGGGGTTCTGGCTACACCTTC.

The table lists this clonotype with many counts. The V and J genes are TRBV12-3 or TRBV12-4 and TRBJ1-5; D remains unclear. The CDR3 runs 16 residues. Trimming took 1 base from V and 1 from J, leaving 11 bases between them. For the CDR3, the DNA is TGTGCCAGCAGTTTAGGAGGGCGCTACAGCAATCAGCCCCAGCATTTT. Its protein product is CASSLGGRYSNQPQHF.

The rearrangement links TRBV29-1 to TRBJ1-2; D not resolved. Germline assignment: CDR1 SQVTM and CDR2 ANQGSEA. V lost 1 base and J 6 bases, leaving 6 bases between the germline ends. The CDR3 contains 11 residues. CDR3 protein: CSVEGYNGYTF. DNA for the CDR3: TGCAGCGTTGAAGGGTACAATGGCTACACCTTC.

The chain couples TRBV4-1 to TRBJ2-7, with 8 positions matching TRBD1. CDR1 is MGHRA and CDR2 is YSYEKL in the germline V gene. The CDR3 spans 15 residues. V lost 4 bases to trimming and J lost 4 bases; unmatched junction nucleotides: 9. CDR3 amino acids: CASSRTTGEVYEQYF. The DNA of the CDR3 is TGCGCCAGCAGCCGAACGACAGGGGAAGTTTACGAGCAGTACTTC.

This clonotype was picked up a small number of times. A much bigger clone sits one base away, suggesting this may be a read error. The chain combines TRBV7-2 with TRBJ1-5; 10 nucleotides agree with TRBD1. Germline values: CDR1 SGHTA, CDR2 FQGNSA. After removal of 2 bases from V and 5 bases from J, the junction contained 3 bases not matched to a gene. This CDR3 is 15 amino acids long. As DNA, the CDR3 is TGTGCCAGCAGCTTAAGGACAGGGGGGGATCAGCCCCAGCATTTT. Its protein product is CASSLRTGGDQPQHF. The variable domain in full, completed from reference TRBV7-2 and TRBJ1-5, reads GAGVSQSPSNKVTEKGKDVELRCDPISGHTALYWYRQSLGQGLEFLIYFQGNSAPDKSGLPSDRFSAERTGGSVSTLTIQRTQQEDSAVYLCASSLRTGGDQPQHFGDGTRLSIL.

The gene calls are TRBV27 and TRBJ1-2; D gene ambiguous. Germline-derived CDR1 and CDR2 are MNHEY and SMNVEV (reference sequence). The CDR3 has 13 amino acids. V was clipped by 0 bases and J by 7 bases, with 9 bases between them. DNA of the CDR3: TGTGCCAGCAGTTTATCGTACTGGGGTGGCTACACCTTC. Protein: CASSLSYWGGYTF.

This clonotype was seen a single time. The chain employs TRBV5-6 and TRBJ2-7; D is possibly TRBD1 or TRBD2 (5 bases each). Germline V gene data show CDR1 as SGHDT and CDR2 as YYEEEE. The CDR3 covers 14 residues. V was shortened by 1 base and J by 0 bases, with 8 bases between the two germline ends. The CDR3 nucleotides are TGTGCCAGCAGCTTGAGAGGGGACTCCTACGAGCAGTACGTC. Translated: CASSLRGDSYEQYV.

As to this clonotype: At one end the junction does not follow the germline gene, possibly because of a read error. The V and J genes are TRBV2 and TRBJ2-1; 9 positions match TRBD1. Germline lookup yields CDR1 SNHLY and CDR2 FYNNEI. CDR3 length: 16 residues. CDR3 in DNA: TGTGCCAGCGGTGAAGCGGGGACAGGGCGCTACAATGAGCAGTTCTTC. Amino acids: CASGEAGTGRYNEQFF.

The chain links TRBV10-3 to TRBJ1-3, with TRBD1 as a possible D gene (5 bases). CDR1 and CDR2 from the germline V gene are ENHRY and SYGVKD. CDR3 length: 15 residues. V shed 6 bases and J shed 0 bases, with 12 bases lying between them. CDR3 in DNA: TGTGCCATCAGCATAACAGGAGCCTCTGGAAACACCATATATTTT. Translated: CAISITGASGNTIYF.

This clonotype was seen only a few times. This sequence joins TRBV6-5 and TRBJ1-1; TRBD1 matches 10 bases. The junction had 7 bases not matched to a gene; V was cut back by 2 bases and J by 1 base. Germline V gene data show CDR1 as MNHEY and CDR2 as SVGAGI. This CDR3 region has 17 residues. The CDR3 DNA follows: TGTGCCAGCAGTTACGGAGACAGGGGGCCGGAGAACACTGAAGCTTTCTTT. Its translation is CASSYGDRGPENTEAFF.

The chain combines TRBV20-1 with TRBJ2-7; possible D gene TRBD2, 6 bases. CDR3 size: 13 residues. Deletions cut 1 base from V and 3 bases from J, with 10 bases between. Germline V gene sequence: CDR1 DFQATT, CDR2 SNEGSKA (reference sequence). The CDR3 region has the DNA TGCAGTGCTAGAGGGTACGGGGGCTACGAGCAGTACTTC. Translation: CSARGYGGYEQYF.

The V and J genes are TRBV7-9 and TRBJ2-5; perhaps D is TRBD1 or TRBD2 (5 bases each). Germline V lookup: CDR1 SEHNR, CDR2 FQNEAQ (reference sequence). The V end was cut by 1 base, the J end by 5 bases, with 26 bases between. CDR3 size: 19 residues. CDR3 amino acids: CASSLGISGTETLDETQYF. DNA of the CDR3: TGTGCCAGCAGCTTAGGTATCTCCGGGACGGAGACGCTGGATGAGACCCAGTACTTC.

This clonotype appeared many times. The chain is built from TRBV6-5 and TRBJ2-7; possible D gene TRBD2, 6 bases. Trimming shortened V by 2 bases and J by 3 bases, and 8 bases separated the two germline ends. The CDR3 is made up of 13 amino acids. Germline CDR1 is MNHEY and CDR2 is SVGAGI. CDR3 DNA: TGTGCCAGCAGTTACGTGGAGGGCTACGAGCAGTACTTC. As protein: CASSYVEGYEQYF.

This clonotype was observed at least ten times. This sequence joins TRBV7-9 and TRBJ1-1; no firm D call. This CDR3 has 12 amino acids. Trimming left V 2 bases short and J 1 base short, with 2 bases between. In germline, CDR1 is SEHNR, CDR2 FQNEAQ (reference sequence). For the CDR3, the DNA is TGTGCCAGCAGCTTATCGAACACTGAAGCTTTCTTT. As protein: CASSLSNTEAFF.